This T cell receptor beta chain was recorded in a study of long-term antiretroviral therapy in people with HIV. There was at least one pre-ART PBMC sample for each donor, plus at least two post-ART PBMC samples. Every HIV-positive participant received treatment in the United States. Study-wide findings and caveats: Comparison with controls showed narrower CDR3 length ranges in HIV repertoires. Samples were collected from the mid-2000s to the late 2010s under possibly less effective ART regimens.

Judged by abundance, this clone is medium-sized. Its antigen is still unknown. Samples were assayed with immunoSEQ v3.0 at survey level. TCRdb keeps only in-frame clones here, not all; method: immunoSEQ multiplex PCR. The sample carries more than 15,000 clones, 85% to 90% recorded once. The CDR3 totals 12 residues. V was pared by 6 bases and J by 6 bases, with 9 bases between. The V gene's germline CDR1 is WNHNN and CDR2 SYGVQD (reference sequence). The gene calls are TRBV10-1 and TRBJ2-1; D is unclear. The starting material was unsorted PBMCs, obtained 0.7 years before starting antiretroviral therapy. The receptor was isolated from a man in his forties or fifties with HIV. The CDR3 loop is CASRDLSNEQFF. The CDR3 DNA reads as TGCGCCAGCAGAGACCTATCCAATGAGCAGTTCTTC.